This T cell receptor (beta chain) derives from a study of CD8 T cells in ankylosing spondylitis. Study observations and caveats: As for the disease-linked clones, they showed a CD8+ phenotype and occurred at relatively low frequencies in peripheral blood. There were earlier reports of some motif variants in reactive arthritis synovial fluid and blood. Apparently characteristic of ankylosing spondylitis blood was a TCR beta motif (about 8 highly homologous variants).

For TCR beta, libraries came from quantitative 5'-RACE with molecular barcodes. In TCRdb, the 5' RACE reads were re-called with MiXCR into one record per CDR3 protein. The profile shows 250,000 or so distinct CDR3 sequences, more than 20% of them singletons. In this sample, this clonotype turned up many times. Its antigen is undetermined. Trimming at V came to 4 bases and at J to 5 bases, leaving 6 bases not matched to a gene. Looked up from germline, CDR1 is MDHEN and CDR2 is SYDVKM. There are 14 residues in the CDR3. The chain couples TRBV28 to TRBJ2-7, with 9 bases that match TRBD1. Sequencing was carried out using blood, either unsorted or a sorted T cell fraction (not recorded which). This receptor was identified in a male donor with ankylosing spondylitis or in good health (not recorded which). CDR3 loop: CASSSRDRAHEQYF. The CDR3 DNA reads as TGTGCCAGCAGTTCAAGGGACAGGGCCCACGAGCAGTACTTC.